What follows is one TCR beta chain and its context. The target antigen is unknown. The CDR3 covers 16 residues. The germline V gene has CDR1 SGHAT and CDR2 FQNNGV. Tens of thousands of genome equivalents of blood DNA were amplified for TRB. This sample is drawn from a study of T cell clusters in autoimmune cytopenias. TRB was amplified by touch-down multiplex PCR, primer pools A and B combined. TCRdb re-analyzed the multiplex PCR reads; it lists each CDR3 protein once, without DNA. The sample holds 9,500 to 11,000 distinct CDR3 sequences. Notes on the study in general: Primary autoimmune cytopenia patients seemingly lacked the physiological T cell clusters found in healthy donors. The cluster-lack signature was not seen for secondary cytopenia versus chronic lymphocytic leukemia.

These data were likewise used in another study, on T cell repertoires in aging, cancer and after chemotherapy. That paper notes: Donors were grouped into six age bands spanning 30 or younger through 70 or older.

The sample was peripheral blood. This chain uses TRBV11-2 with TRBJ2-2; TCRdb calls TRBD1, which cannot be checked without DNA. This clonotype originated in a human donor in good health. CDR3: CASSLVGQVNTGELFF.